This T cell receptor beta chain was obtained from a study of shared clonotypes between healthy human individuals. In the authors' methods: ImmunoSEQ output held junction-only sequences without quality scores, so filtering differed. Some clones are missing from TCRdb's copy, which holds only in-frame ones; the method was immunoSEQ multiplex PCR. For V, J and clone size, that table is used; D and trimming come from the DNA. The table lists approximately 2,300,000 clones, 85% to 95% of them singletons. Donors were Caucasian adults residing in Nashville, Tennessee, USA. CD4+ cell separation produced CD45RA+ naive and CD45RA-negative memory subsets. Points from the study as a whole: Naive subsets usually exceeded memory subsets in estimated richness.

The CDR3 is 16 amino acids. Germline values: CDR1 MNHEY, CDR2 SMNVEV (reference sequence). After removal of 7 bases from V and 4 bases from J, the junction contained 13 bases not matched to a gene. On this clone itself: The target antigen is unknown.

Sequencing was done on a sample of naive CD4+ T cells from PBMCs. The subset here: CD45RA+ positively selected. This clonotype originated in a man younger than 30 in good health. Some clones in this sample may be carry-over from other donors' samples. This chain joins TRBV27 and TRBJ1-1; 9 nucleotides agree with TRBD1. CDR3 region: CASTPGTGRFGTEAFF. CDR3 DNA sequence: TGTGCCAGCACCCCCGGGACAGGGCGATTTGGCACTGAAGCTTTCTTT.